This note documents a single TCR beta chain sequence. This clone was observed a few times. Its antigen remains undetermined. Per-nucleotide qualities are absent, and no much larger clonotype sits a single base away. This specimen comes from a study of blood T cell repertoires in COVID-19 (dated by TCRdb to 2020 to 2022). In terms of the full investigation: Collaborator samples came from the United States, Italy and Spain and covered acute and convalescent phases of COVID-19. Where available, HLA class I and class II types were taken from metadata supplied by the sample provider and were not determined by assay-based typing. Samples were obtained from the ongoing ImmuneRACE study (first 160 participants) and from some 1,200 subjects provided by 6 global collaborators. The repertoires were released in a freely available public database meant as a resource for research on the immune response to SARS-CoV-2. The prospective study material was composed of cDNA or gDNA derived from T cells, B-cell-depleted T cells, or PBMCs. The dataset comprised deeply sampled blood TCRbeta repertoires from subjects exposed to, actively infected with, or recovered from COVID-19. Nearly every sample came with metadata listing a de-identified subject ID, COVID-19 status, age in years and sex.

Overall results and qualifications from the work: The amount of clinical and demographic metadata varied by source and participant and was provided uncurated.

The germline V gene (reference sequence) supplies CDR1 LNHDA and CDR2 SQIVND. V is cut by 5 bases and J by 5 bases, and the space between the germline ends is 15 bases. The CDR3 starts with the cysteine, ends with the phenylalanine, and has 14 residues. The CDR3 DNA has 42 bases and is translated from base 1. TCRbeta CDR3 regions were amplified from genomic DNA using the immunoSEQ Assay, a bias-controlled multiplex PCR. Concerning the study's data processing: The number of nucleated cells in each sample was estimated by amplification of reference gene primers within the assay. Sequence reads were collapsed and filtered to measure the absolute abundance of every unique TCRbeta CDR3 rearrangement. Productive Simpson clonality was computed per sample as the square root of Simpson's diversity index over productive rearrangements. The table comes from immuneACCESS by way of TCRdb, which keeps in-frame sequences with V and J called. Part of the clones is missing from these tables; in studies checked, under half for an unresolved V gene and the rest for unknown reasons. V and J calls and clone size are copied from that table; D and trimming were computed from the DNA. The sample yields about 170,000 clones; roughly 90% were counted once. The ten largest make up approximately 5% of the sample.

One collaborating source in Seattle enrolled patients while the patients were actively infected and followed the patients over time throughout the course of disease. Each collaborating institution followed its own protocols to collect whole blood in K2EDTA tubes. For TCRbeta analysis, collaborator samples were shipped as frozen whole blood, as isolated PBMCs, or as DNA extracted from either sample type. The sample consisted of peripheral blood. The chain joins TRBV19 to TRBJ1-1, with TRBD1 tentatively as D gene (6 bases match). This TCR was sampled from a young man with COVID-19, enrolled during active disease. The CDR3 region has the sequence CASSPQGVGTEAFF. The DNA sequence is TGTGCCAGTAGTCCACAGGGAGTGGGGACTGAAGCTTTCTTT. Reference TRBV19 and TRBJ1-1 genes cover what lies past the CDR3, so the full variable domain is DGGITQSPKYLFRKEGQNVTLSCEQNLNHDAMYWYRQDPGQGLRLIYYSQIVNDFQKGDIAEGYSVSREKKESFPLTVTSAQKNPTAFYLCASSPQGVGTEAFFGQGTRLTVV.